The clone carrying this T cell receptor beta chain was detected only once. Its antigen is unknown. The length of the CDR3 is 12 residues. Trimming removed 4 bases from V and 9 bases from J; junction bases left unmatched: 6. The germline V gene has CDR1 SGHDT and CDR2 YYEEEE. Per sample, approximately 10^5 TCR templates underwent assay. Method: immunoSEQ multiplex PCR; TCRdb's copy keeps in-frame clones and lacks some. The sample has roughly 75,000 clones, 93% seen once. This sample is part of a study of siplizumab effects on memory and regulatory T cells. Study conclusions and caveats: The Treg-derived share of mappable alloreactive CD4+ clones averaged 68.8% with siplizumab and around 26% in controls. Researchers did not confirm the suppressive function of proliferating Tregs from siplizumab cultures. Researchers could not give a naive or memory phenotype to roughly 75-96% of proliferating CD4+ or CD8+ clones.

What was sequenced was CD8+ T cells sorted from blood. The receptor's source is a human donor in good health. The chain combines TRBV5-6 with TRBJ2-7; 8 bases map to TRBD2. CDR3 in amino acids: CASSAGGDTQYF. The CDR3 nucleotides are TGTGCCAGCAGCGCGGGGGGAGATACGCAGTACTTC. The variable domain in full, with the rest retrieved from reference TRBV5-6 and TRBJ2-7, is DAGVTQSPTHLIKTRGQQVTLRCSPKSGHDTVSWYQQALGQGPQFIFQYYEEEERQRGNFPDRFSGHQFPNYSSELNVNALLLGDSALYLCASSAGGDTQYFGPGTRLTVT.